These T cell receptor beta chains were read from a single sample in a study of cytomegalovirus exposure and HLA in healthy donors. Generated by immunoSEQ multiplex PCR, the TCRdb table keeps only in-frame clones and is missing some. The sample shows 150,000 to 200,000 clones, over 75% of them seen only once. The sequenced sample was PBMCs. The receptors derive from a human donor in good health. CDR3s include the opening cysteine and the closing phenylalanine or tryptophan. The order of the fields is V gene, clone size, J gene, D gene, CDR3 DNA, CDR3 protein. The D gene is left open where the match is weak. Expanded clones get a size class; other rows say once, few or many, or leave the size out.

>TRBV10-2|-|TRBJ1-2|-
TGCGCCAGCCGGGACATAGCTAACTATGGCTACACCTTC
CASRDIANYGYTF
>TRBV7-6|-|TRBJ1-1|TRBD1
TGTGCCAGCAGCTTAACGGACAGGGTCACTGAAGCTTTCTTT
CASSLTDRVTEAFF
>TRBV7-9|-|TRBJ2-7|-
TGTGCCAGCAGCCTTAGACAGCAAACCTACGAGCAGTACTTC
CASSLRQQTYEQYF
>TRBV10-3|-|TRBJ2-7|TRBD2
TGTGCCATCAGTGGTTATTCCGAGCGGGGGAGATATTCTACTCACGAGCAGTACTTC
CAISGYSERGRYSTHEQYF
>TRBV5-4|-|TRBJ2-1|-
TGTGCCAGCAGCTTGGACAGCTCCTCCTACAATGAGCAGTTCTTC
CASSLDSSSYNEQFF
>TRBV2|-|TRBJ2-2|-
TGTGCCAGCAGTGAACAGGGGAACACCGGGGAGCTGTTTTTT
CASSEQGNTGELFF
>TRBV11-2|-|TRBJ2-7|-
TGTGCCAGCAGCTTCTTCTCCCCGCCCGGCGAGCAGTACTTC
CASSFFSPPGEQYF
>TRBV9|-|TRBJ2-6|-
TGTGCCAGCAGCGTAGGCTGGGGGCAGGGGATAGGTACTGGGGCCAACGTCCTGACTTTC
CASSVGWGQGIGTGANVLTF
>TRBV6-4|-|TRBJ1-2|-
TGTGCCAGCAGTGACACCTGGGGCGGCTACACCTTC
CASSDTWGGYTF
>TRBV4-3|few|TRBJ1-1|-
TGCGCCAGCAGCCAAGAGTTTATGAGGAACACTGAAGCTTTCTTT
CASSQEFMRNTEAFF
>TRBV5-6|-|TRBJ2-7|-
TGTGCCAGCAGCTTCGGGGTAAGCTCCTACGAGCAGTACTTC
CASSFGVSSYEQYF
>TRBV29-1|-|TRBJ2-5|-
TGCAGCGTTGGCTACGGGTACGGGGGCCAAGAGACCCAGTACTTC
CSVGYGYGGQETQYF
>TRBV7-2|once|TRBJ1-5|-
TGTGCCAGCAGCTTACAGGGGTCAGGCAATCAGCCCCAGCATTTT
CASSLQGSGNQPQHF
>TRBV6-6|once|TRBJ2-2|-
TGTGCCAGCAAACTACATGCAGCGGTTAACACCGGGGAGCTGTTTTTT
CASKLHAAVNTGELFF
>TRBV27|-|TRBJ1-6|-
TGTGCCAGCGGACCGAACCGGGGGTCACCCCTCCACTTT
CASGPNRGSPLHF
>TRBV7-2|-|TRBJ2-7|TRBD2
TGTGCCAGCAGCCATAGCGGGGGGGCGGACGAGCAGTACTTC
CASSHSGGADEQYF
>TRBV28|-|TRBJ2-7|-
TGTGCCAGCACGGGGGTCGGTACCTACGAGCAGTACTTC
CASTGVGTYEQYF
>TRBV9|-|TRBJ2-7|TRBD2
TGTGCCAGCAGCGTGGGGACTAGCCGAGCCTACGAGCAGTACTTC
CASSVGTSRAYEQYF
>TRBV10-3|-|TRBJ2-7|TRBD2
TGTGCCATCAGTGAAACTAGCGGGGGTGCCTACGAGCAGTACTTC
CAISETSGGAYEQYF
>TRBV7-9|few|TRBJ1-5|-
TGTGCCAGCAGCTTAGCTCCAGGGTATAGCAATCAGCCCCAGCATTTT
CASSLAPGYSNQPQHF
>TRBV7-9|-|TRBJ1-5|-
TGTGCCAGCGCTCCGGGGGGGTTCGGTCAGCCCCAGCATTTT
CASAPGGFGQPQHF
>TRBV5-5|-|TRBJ1-5|-
TGTGCCAGCAGCCCGCTATATAGCAATCAGCCCCAGCATTTT
CASSPLYSNQPQHF
>TRBV27|-|TRBJ2-7|TRBD1
TGTGCCAGCAGTTCCATTTCAATAGGACAGGGGGACGAGCAGTACTTC
CASSSISIGQGDEQYF
>TRBV4-3|-|TRBJ2-3|TRBD2
TGCGCCAGCAGCCAAGATCCGCTAGCGGGGGGATTGGATACGCAGTATTTT
CASSQDPLAGGLDTQYF
>TRBV5-1|-|TRBJ1-1|TRBD1
TGCGCCAGCAGCTTGTCATGGACAGGGCAGAACACTGAAGCTTTCTTT
CASSLSWTGQNTEAFF
>TRBV10-2|-|TRBJ2-7|TRBD1
TGCGCCAGCACTACAACAGGGGGATCCGAGCAGTACTTC
CASTTTGGSEQYF
>TRBV19|-|TRBJ2-1|TRBD2
TGTGCCAGTAGTGCATCCCCGGGACTAGCGTCCGGTGAGCAGTTCTTC
CASSASPGLASGEQFF
>TRBV19|-|TRBJ1-1|-
TGTGCCAGTAGTATAGTGAGTGAAGTGAACACTGAAGCTTTCTTT
CASSIVSEVNTEAFF
>TRBV7-2|-|TRBJ2-7|TRBD2
TGTGCCAGCAGCTTAGGGTGGACTAGCGGGGACGAGCAGTACTTC
CASSLGWTSGDEQYF
>TRBV19|-|TRBJ1-1|-
TGTGCCAGTAGTATAGGGCCGTTGGGGCCAGGTGAAGCTTTCTTT
CASSIGPLGPGEAFF
>TRBV9|-|TRBJ1-1|-
TGTGCCAGCAGCGTAGCAGTGAACACTGAAGCTTTCTTT
CASSVAVNTEAFF
>TRBV2|-|TRBJ1-4|-
TGTGCCGGGGGACTAGGGGCTAATGAAAAACTGTTTTTT
CAGGLGANEKLFF
>TRBV4-1|-|TRBJ1-1|-
TGCGCCAGCAGCCAAGCTGACATGAACACTGAAGCTTTCTTT
CASSQADMNTEAFF
>TRBV5-7|once|TRBJ1-1|-
TGTGCCAGCAGCTTGGCGTGGGCAGGGGTACATCTAAACACTGAAGCTTTCTTT
CASSLAWAGVHLNTEAFF
>TRBV6-1|-|TRBJ2-7|TRBD1
TGTGCCAGCAGTGAGACAGGGTACGAGCAGTACTTC
CASSETGYEQYF
>TRBV7-2|-|TRBJ2-5|TRBD1
TGTGCCAGCAGCTGGGACAGGGTCAAAGAGACCCAGTACTTC
CASSWDRVKETQYF
>TRBV19|-|TRBJ2-5|TRBD1
TGTGCCATGATACAGGGGGCAGATCGAGGGGAGACCCAGTACTTC
CAMIQGADRGETQYF
>TRBV6-1|few|TRBJ1-1|-
TGTGCCAGCAGTTCTCAAGGGAGGAACACTGAAGCTTTCTTT
CASSSQGRNTEAFF
>TRBV18|few|TRBJ1-1|-
TGTGCCAGCTCACCCGGAGACAGGAGGAGAACTGAAGCTTTCTTT
CASSPGDRRRTEAFF
>TRBV6-1|-|TRBJ1-5|TRBD1
TGTGCCAGCAGTGCTGGGACAGGGTTCGGGCAGCCCCAGCATTTT
CASSAGTGFGQPQHF
>TRBV9|-|TRBJ1-6|-
TGTGCCAGCAGCGTAGACCCAGGGGTTAATTCACCCCTCCACTTT
CASSVDPGVNSPLHF
>TRBV29-1|-|TRBJ2-7|TRBD1
TGCAGCGTTCCCTTCCCGGGACAGGGTTCCCACGAGCAGTACTTC
CSVPFPGQGSHEQYF
>TRBV12-5|-|TRBJ2-7|-
TGTGCTAGTGGTCAGACAGATTCCTCCTACGAGCAGTACTTC
CASGQTDSSYEQYF
>TRBV19|-|TRBJ1-5|TRBD1
TGTGCCAGTAGTGCCGAGGACAGGGGTGTTCAGCCCCAGCATTTT
CASSAEDRGVQPQHF
>TRBV6-1|-|TRBJ1-3|-
TGTGCCAGCAGGGAACAGGGATTATTGGGAAACACCATATATTTT
CASREQGLLGNTIYF
>TRBV5-1|-|TRBJ1-2|-
TGCGCCAGCAGGGCGACAGTTAACTATGGCTACACCTTC
CASRATVNYGYTF
>TRBV25-1|-|TRBJ2-3|-
TGTGCCAGCAGTGTAACTGATACGCAGTATTTT
CASSVTDTQYF
>TRBV20-1|-|TRBJ2-7|TRBD1
TGCAGTGCAACAGGGGTCGAGCAGTACTTC
CSATGVEQYF
>TRBV6-5|-|TRBJ1-5|-
TGTGCCAGCAGTTTTAATTGGCCCCAGCATTTT
CASSFNWPQHF
>TRBV18|-|TRBJ2-7|-
TGTGCCAGCGCACCGGTCGCCAGGGTGATGCACGAGCAGTACTTC
CASAPVARVMHEQYF